The sample holds many counts of the clone carrying this TCR beta chain. What was amplified from RNA transcripts were TCR beta CDR3 regions. With the HTBI primer set, the TCR CDR3 went through a first round of RT-PCR. TCRdb reprocessed the multiplex PCR reads via MiXCR and lists one record per CDR3 protein. The sample yields some 490,000 distinct CDR3 sequences, 16% seen once. This record comes from a study of T cells in Graves' hyperthyroidism and ophthalmopathy. Study background: Peripheral blood specimens were obtained at initial diagnosis, prior to any treatment.

Around 9.8 ml fresh peripheral blood yielded the PBMCs. The receptor's source is a woman in her 30s with Graves' ophthalmopathy. The sample comprised blood.

The DNA of the CDR3 is TGCAGCGTTGATCCGTCCCGGCGACAGAACACTGAAGCTTTCTTT. Translated: CSVDPSRRQNTEAFF. The rearrangement links TRBV29-1 to TRBJ1-1; no clear D. The CDR3 runs 15 residues. V shed 3 bases and J shed 1 base, with 15 bases lying between them. Germline V gene lookup returns CDR1 SQVTM and CDR2 ANQGSEA.